The rows below give T cell receptor beta chains drawn from one sample of a study of blood T cell repertoires in COVID-19. Method: immunoSEQ multiplex PCR; TCRdb's copy keeps in-frame clones and lacks some. The sample comprises about 490,000 clones, approximately 85% of which are singletons, and approximately 3.4% rests with the top ten. The specimen sequenced was peripheral blood. All receptors come from a human donor in a cohort sampled during active COVID-19. Both conserved end residues are part of each CDR3. The D gene is left open where the match is weak. Clone sizes are given selectively: once, few, many, or a class where the clone is expanded.

NA,NA,TRBJ2-1,TRBV6-5,TGTGCCAGCAGGGGCGAGAATGAGCAGTTCTTC,CASRGENEQFF
NA,TRBD1,TRBJ1-1,TRBV6-2/TRBV6-3,TGTGCCAGCAGTCTAGGACAGGAATATTTTAACACTGAAGCTTTCTTT,CASSLGQEYFNTEAFF
NA,TRBD2,TRBJ2-3,TRBV6-2/TRBV6-3,TGTGCCAGCAGTTGGACTAGCCCGAAGGATACGCAGTATTTT,CASSWTSPKDTQYF
NA,NA,TRBJ1-2,TRBV6-2/TRBV6-3,TGTGCCAGCAGTTATCGAGGGTCTGGCTACACCTTC,CASSYRGSGYTF
NA,TRBD2,TRBJ2-4,TRBV7-3,TGTGCCAGCAGCCTAAGACTAGCTGATAAAAACATTCAGTACTTC,CASSLRLADKNIQYF
NA,NA,TRBJ1-2,TRBV2,TGTGCCAGCAGTGTGACGGAGATCTCAAATGGCTACACCTTC,CASSVTEISNGYTF
NA,TRBD1,TRBJ1-1,TRBV24-1,TGTGCCACCAGTAGCGGGACAGGGTCTGCGAGTGAAGCTTTCTTT,CATSSGTGSASEAFF
NA,TRBD1,TRBJ1-2,TRBV4-1,TGCGCCAGCAGCCGCCAGACAGGGATCGGGTATGGCTACACCTTC,CASSRQTGIGYGYTF
NA,NA,TRBJ1-4,TRBV29-1,TGCGCGGGGGGGCTTGAGGAAAAACTGTTTTTT,CAGGLEEKLFF
NA,NA,TRBJ2-5,TRBV12-5,TGTGCTAGTGGTTTGTTCGGGGAGGAGACCCAGTACTTC,CASGLFGEETQYF
NA,NA,TRBJ2-7,TRBV2,TGTGCCAGTAGTGCGGGGATGATATACGAGCAGTACTTC,CASSAGMIYEQYF
NA,NA,TRBJ2-5,TRBV12-3/TRBV12-4,TGTGCCAGCAGTCTCGTTGAGACCCAGTACTTC,CASSLVETQYF
NA,TRBD1,TRBJ2-7,TRBV11-2,TGTGCCAGCAGCTCGATAGGGATGGACAGGGGTCGCTACGAGCAGTACTTC,CASSSIGMDRGRYEQYF
NA,NA,TRBJ1-1,TRBV6-2/TRBV6-3,TGTGCCAGCAGTTTTAGCTATGGGAACACTGAAGCTTTCTTT,CASSFSYGNTEAFF
once,NA,TRBJ2-7,TRBV3-1/TRBV3-2,TGTGCCAGCAGCCAAACGGGGAGCTCCTACGAGCAGTACTTC,CASSQTGSSYEQYF
NA,TRBD2,TRBJ2-3,TRBV10-3,TGTGCCATCGGGGGGGCAGACCTAGCGGGAGCATCTCCGACAGATACGCAGTATTTT,CAIGGADLAGASPTDTQYF
few,NA,TRBJ2-2,TRBV6-5,TGTGCCAGCAGGGAGGACTGGACCACCGGGGAGCTGTTTTTT,CASREDWTTGELFF
few,NA,TRBJ2-7,TRBV7-2,TGTGCCAGCAGCTACGGACGCGGACAGAGCTCCTACGAGCAGTACTTC,CASSYGRGQSSYEQYF
NA,TRBD1,TRBJ2-7,TRBV9,TGTGCCAGCAGCCCCCGGACAGGGGGGTACGAGCAGTACTTC,CASSPRTGGYEQYF
NA,NA,TRBJ1-2,TRBV5-4,TGTGCCAGCAGCAGAATTGGGGCCAGGACCTCCCCTAACTATGGCTACACCTTC,CASSRIGARTSPNYGYTF
few,TRBD1,TRBJ1-6,TRBV18,TGTGCCAGCTCATCCGACAGGGGTTCACCCCTCCACTTT,CASSSDRGSPLHF
NA,TRBD2,TRBJ2-3,TRBV24-1,TGTGCCACCAGTGATTTGGGTCGAGGGATAGCGGGAGCTAGCACAGATACGCAGTATTTT,CATSDLGRGIAGASTDTQYF
NA,TRBD1,TRBJ1-3,TRBV6-5,TGTGCCAGCAGTTCCCGGGACAGGCCCTCTGGAAACACCATATATTTT,CASSSRDRPSGNTIYF
NA,TRBD1,TRBJ2-2,TRBV10-3,TGTGCCATCAGTCCGGGACAGGGTAATCCCGAGGAGCTGTTTTTT,CAISPGQGNPEELFF
NA,TRBD1,TRBJ1-5,TRBV19,TGTGCCAGTAGTAGGCAGGGACAGGGCTTCTACAATCAGCCCCAGCATTTT,CASSRQGQGFYNQPQHF
NA,NA,TRBJ2-7,TRBV11-2,TGTGCCAGCAGGACCGGGACAAGCGAGCAGTACTTC,CASRTGTSEQYF
NA,NA,TRBJ1-2,TRBV4-2,TGTGCCAGCAGCCAAGATCTAGGGACAACAACCAACTATGGCTACACCTTC,CASSQDLGTTTNYGYTF
NA,TRBD2,TRBJ2-5,TRBV5-1,TGCGCCAGCAGCAGGGGGACTAGCGGATACCAAGAGACCCAGTACTTC,CASSRGTSGYQETQYF
once,NA,TRBJ1-2,TRBV30,TGTGCCTGGAGAGAGGGAGGTTCTATGTACACCTTC,CAWREGGSMYTF
NA,NA,TRBJ2-1,TRBV20-1,TGCAGTGTGGGTGGGGCCAATGAGCAGTTCTTC,CSVGGANEQFF
NA,NA,TRBJ2-7,TRBV7-2,TGTGCCAGCAGCTCACGTAGCGGTTCCTACGAGCAGTACTTC,CASSSRSGSYEQYF